This T cell receptor (beta chain) was sequenced in a study of T cell clonotyping in hematopoietic cell transplantation. Study-level results: Broader posttransplant TCR repertoire diversity was predicted by graft donor and pretransplant recipient Inverse Simpson Index values. Few recipient clonotypes overlapped donors; over 95% were de novo at given depth. Pathologically expanded recipient clonotypes increased progressively from day 30 to day 180 as diversity fell.

The assay was immunoSEQ multiplex PCR, and TCRdb's table has in-frame clones only and misses some. The table records fewer than 20,000 clones, more than 75% of them present only once. Trimming shortened V by 9 bases and J by 0 bases, and 12 bases separated the two germline ends. This CDR3 has 14 residues. The V gene's germline CDR1 is LNHDA and CDR2 SQIVND (reference sequence). About this clone: The antigen is unknown.

Recipients were bled about 28 days pretransplant and at posttransplant days 30, 100, 180. The sequence was obtained from a male patient aged 60 to 75 who had an allogeneic stem cell transplant from a related donor, so the T cells may come from the graft donor. Some clones in this sample may be carry-over from other donors' samples. The sequencing used PBMCs, collected 100 days after allogeneic stem cell transplant. The rearrangement joins TRBV19 to TRBJ1-3; a possible D gene is TRBD1 (6 bases). CDR3 bases: TGTGCCAGCCTCGGGGGCCGCTCTGGAAACACCATATATTTT. The encoded protein is CASLGGRSGNTIYF.